One sample yielded the 23 T cell receptor beta chains listed below, sequenced in a study of shared clonotypes between healthy human individuals. Data came from immunoSEQ multiplex PCR; TCRdb stores just in-frame clones and leaves some out. Of 190,000 or so clones in the sample, roughly 93% are singletons; the top ten hold more than 0.06%. The sequencing sample was made of naive CD4+ T cells sorted from blood. Subset: CD45RA+ positively selected. These receptors originate from a woman in her 30s in good health.

The chain links TRBV28 to TRBJ1-5, with D tentatively TRBD1 (6 bases). This CDR3 comprises 17 residues. Per the germline V gene, CDR1 is MDHEN and CDR2 is SYDVKM. The V gene lost 1 base and the J gene lost 6 bases, with 19 bases spanning the gap. The CDR3 DNA reads as TGTGCCAGCAGTTTATCAGTCGGCGGGGGCGCATTTCAGCCCCAGCATTTT. Encoded protein: CASSLSVGGGAFQPQHF.

The rearrangement uses TRBV19 and TRBJ2-4; a possible D gene is TRBD2 (5 bases). Germline lookup yields CDR1 LNHDA and CDR2 SQIVND (reference sequence). CDR3 length: 15 amino acids. Between the trimmed V and J ends, which lost 4 bases and 6 bases, there was a span of 16 bases. For the CDR3, the DNA is TGTGCCAGTAGTAGTGATCGAGGGTGGGGAAACATTCAGTACTTC. The encoded protein is CASSSDRGWGNIQYF.

V usage is TRBV7-2 and J usage is TRBJ1-3; no definite D call. The germline V and J ends were trimmed by 0 bases and 2 bases, with 5 bases remaining between them. CDR1 and CDR2 (germline): SGHTA, FQGNSA. The CDR3 spans 14 residues. CDR3 DNA sequence: TGTGCCAGCAGCTTAGCCGTCCCTGGAAACACCATATATTTT. Protein product: CASSLAVPGNTIYF. The full variable domain, rest sourced from reference TRBV7-2 and TRBJ1-3, is GAGVSQSPSNKVTEKGKDVELRCDPISGHTALYWYRQSLGQGLEFLIYFQGNSAPDKSGLPSDRFSAERTGGSVSTLTIQRTQQEDSAVYLCASSLAVPGNTIYFGEGSWLTVV.

The V and J genes are TRBV19 and TRBJ1-5; maybe TRBD1 (5 bases). This CDR3 is built from 13 residues. V was clipped by 4 bases and J by 4 bases, with 8 bases between them. Germline values: CDR1 LNHDA, CDR2 SQIVND (reference sequence). The CDR3 protein is CASSNTGNQPQHF. DNA of the CDR3: TGTGCCAGTAGTAATACAGGTAATCAGCCCCAGCATTTT.

The J gene is TRBJ2-7, the V gene TRBV18; 13 nucleotides agree with TRBD2. V lost 2 bases and J lost 4; bases outside the gene matches: 8. The CDR3 contains 17 residues. Germline values: CDR1 KGHSH, CDR2 LQKENI. CDR3 residues: CASSPRFGTSGKYEQYF. The CDR3 DNA is TGTGCCAGCTCACCAAGGTTTGGGACTAGCGGGAAATACGAGCAGTACTTC.

This chain joins TRBV7-8 and TRBJ1-1; D is ambiguous. The V gene lost 2 bases and the J gene lost 0 bases, with 10 bases spanning the gap. CDR3 size: 15 residues. Germline V CDR1 and CDR2: SGHVS, FQNEAQ. CDR3 in DNA: TGTGCCAGCAGCTTACAAGGCGGAATGAACACTGAAGCTTTCTTT. Protein product: CASSLQGGMNTEAFF. The complete variable domain, with remaining parts taken from reference TRBV7-8 and TRBJ1-1, reads GAGVSQSPRYKVAKRGQDVALRCDPISGHVSLFWYQQALGQGPEFLTYFQNEAQLDKSGLPSDRFFAERPEGSVSTLKIQRTQQEDSAVYLCASSLQGGMNTEAFFGQGTRLTVV.

The rearrangement uses TRBV30 and TRBJ2-2, with TRBD2 as a possible D gene (6 bases). The V end was cut by 1 base, the J end by 5 bases, with 14 bases between. CDR3 length: 15 residues. Germline V gene data show CDR1 as GTSNPN and CDR2 as SVGIG (reference sequence). The CDR3 DNA is TGTGCCTGGAGTGGCCAGCTAGCGAGTACCGGGGAGCTGTTTTTT. It encodes CAWSGQLASTGELFF.

The chain couples TRBV19 to TRBJ2-1; 7 bases are a match to TRBD1. The CDR3 runs to 13 residues. The germline CDR1 and CDR2 sequences are LNHDA and SQIVND (reference sequence). V shed 5 bases, J shed 8 bases, and the junction held 6 bases outside the gene matches. The CDR3 region is CASSADRADEQFF. As DNA, the CDR3 is TGTGCCAGTAGTGCAGACAGGGCCGATGAGCAGTTCTTC.

This clone has only a few counts. The rearrangement uses TRBV19 and TRBJ1-5, with no clear D. Germline V gene data show CDR1 as LNHDA and CDR2 as SQIVND (reference sequence). V lost 5 bases and J lost 2, with 7 bases in between. CDR3 size: 13 residues. The CDR3, as DNA: TGTGCCAGTAGTGCAGCAGGCAATCAGCCCCAGCATTTT. The encoded protein is CASSAAGNQPQHF.

The rearrangement joins TRBV10-1 to TRBJ2-7, with TRBD2 as a possible D gene (5 bases). V dropped 0 bases and J dropped 3 bases, with 9 bases sitting between them. This CDR3 has 14 amino acids. Germline lookup yields CDR1 WNHNN and CDR2 SYGVQD (reference sequence). The CDR3 loop is CASSESIRGYEQYF. In nucleotides, the CDR3 is TGCGCCAGCAGTGAGTCGATACGGGGCTACGAGCAGTACTTC.

The chain is built from TRBV28 and TRBJ2-7; D is uncertain. The CDR3 sequence is 11 residues long. Germline assignment: CDR1 MDHEN and CDR2 SYDVKM. With 2 bases removed from V and 12 bases from J, the gap between germline ends came to 11 bases. CDR3 residues: CASSLVGQPYF. CDR3 in DNA: TGTGCCAGCAGTTTAGTCGGGCAACCGTACTTC.

This clone was counted once. The same CDR3 also results from other DNA sequences found in this sample. V is TRBV18 and J is TRBJ1-1; D call uncertain. The CDR3 contains 13 residues. The ends were cut back, 1 base at V and 3 bases at J, with 6 bases in the middle. In germline, CDR1 is KGHSH, CDR2 LQKENI. CDR3 coding DNA: TGTGCCAGCTCACCACGGGTGGACACTGAAGCTTTCTTT. This encodes CASSPRVDTEAFF.

V and J are TRBV10-3 and TRBJ1-3; D gene unclear. Trimming pared 4 bases from V and 0 bases from J, leaving 10 bases between. The CDR3 contains 15 residues. From germline, CDR1 is ENHRY and CDR2 SYGVKD. CDR3 bases: TGTGCCATCAGTGGATCACAAAGCTCTGGAAACACCATATATTTT. This encodes CAISGSQSSGNTIYF.

This chain connects TRBV18 to TRBJ2-2; no clear D. The germline V gene encodes CDR1 KGHSH and CDR2 LQKENI. The CDR3 is made up of 12 amino acids. V gave up 4 bases and J gave up 4 bases, with 4 bases separating them. In DNA, the CDR3 is TGTGCCAGCTCACGTGCCACCGGGGAGCTGTTTTTT. It translates to CASSRATGELFF.

With respect to this clone: Distinct nucleotide sequences in the sample also encode this CDR3. The CDR3 bases are TGTGCCAGCAGCTTCAGCGGGGGCTCCTACAATGAGCAGTTCTTC. Translation: CASSFSGGSYNEQFF. V gene TRBV7-2 combines with J gene TRBJ2-1; 8 positions match TRBD2. Germline loops: CDR1 SGHTA, CDR2 FQGNSA. Trimming took 3 bases from V and 0 from J; bases not matched to a gene: 1. The CDR3 covers 15 residues.

V gene TRBV6-6 combines with J gene TRBJ1-5; the match to TRBD1 covers 10 bases. The CDR3 sequence is 15 residues long. V shed 10 bases and J 6 bases; nucleotides not matched to a gene: 12. CDR1 MNHNY and CDR2 SVGAGI come from the germline V gene (reference sequence). This CDR3 is CATMLGTGVGQPQHF. The CDR3, as DNA: TGTGCCACCATGCTTGGGACAGGGGTTGGTCAGCCCCAGCATTTT.

This clone was recorded a few times. The chain carries TRBV19 and TRBJ2-1; D is unresolved. Germline loops: CDR1 LNHDA, CDR2 SQIVND (reference sequence). This CDR3 contains 8 residues. V lost 8 bases and J lost 12, with 5 bases in between. CDR3 loop: CASPGQFF. The DNA of the CDR3 is TGTGCCAGTCCAGGGCAGTTCTTC.

The chain has TRBV5-1 and TRBJ2-2; tentatively, D is TRBD2 (6 bases). Germline values: CDR1 SGHRS, CDR2 YFSETQ. The length of the CDR3 is 17 residues. The V gene lost 0 bases and the J gene lost 4 bases, with 16 bases spanning the gap. The CDR3 region has the DNA TGCGCCAGCAGCTTGGCCGTTACCGGGAGCAGCACCGGGGAGCTGTTTTTT. Residues: CASSLAVTGSSTGELFF.

V gene TRBV5-4 combines with J gene TRBJ1-1; D remains ambiguous. The CDR3 extends over 12 amino acids. Germline assignment: CDR1 SGHNT and CDR2 YYREEE (reference sequence). The V and J ends lost 2 bases and 1 base respectively, with 3 bases between them. The CDR3 nucleotides read TGTGCCAGCAGCTTCCAGAACACTGAAGCTTTCTTT. Its translation is CASSFQNTEAFF.

V is TRBV18 and J is TRBJ1-1; D is uncertain. V lost 3 bases to trimming and J lost 4 bases, with 12 bases between them. Per germline, CDR1 KGHSH and CDR2 LQKENI. The CDR3 is 14 residues long. The chain's CDR3 is CASSPASNTTEAFF. CDR3 DNA: TGTGCCAGCTCACCGGCCTCTAACACCACTGAAGCTTTCTTT.

The V call is TRBV5-6, the J call TRBJ1-1; D remains unclear. V lost 1 base and J lost 1, with 5 bases in between. CDR3 length equals 13 residues. The germline V gene encodes CDR1 SGHDT and CDR2 YYEEEE. The DNA for the CDR3 is TGTGCCAGCAGCTTGACTGAGAACACTGAAGCTTTCTTT. It translates to CASSLTENTEAFF.

The chain employs TRBV20-1 and TRBJ2-7; weak D call: TRBD2 (5 bases). V was cut by 3 bases and J by 12 bases, with 15 bases left in between. Germline V gene sequence: CDR1 DFQATT, CDR2 SNEGSKA (reference sequence). The CDR3 has 11 residues. CDR3 in amino acids: CSASPARVPYF. In DNA form, the CDR3 reads TGCAGTGCTAGCCCCGCGAGGGTGCCGTACTTC.

This sequence joins TRBV4-1 and TRBJ2-7; 11 bases are shared with TRBD2. This CDR3 region has 18 residues. The V gene end was trimmed by 0 bases and the J gene end by 2 bases; junction bases not matched to a gene: 9. Germline assignment: CDR1 MGHRA and CDR2 YSYEKL. The chain's CDR3 is CASSQEQPLAGGTYEQYF. CDR3 bases: TGCGCCAGCAGCCAAGAACAACCGCTAGCGGGAGGCACCTACGAGCAGTACTTC.